These T cell receptor beta chains were read from a single sample in a study of cytomegalovirus exposure and HLA in healthy donors. The assay was immunoSEQ multiplex PCR, and TCRdb's table has in-frame clones only and misses some. The data contain approximately 81,000 clones, 75% to 85% of them singletons. Material: PBMCs. All receptors come from a man aged 50 or older in good health and CMV-seropositive. Each CDR3 is given without its conserved first and last residue.

TRBJ2-1	TRBV7-3	ASSFGPGYNEQF
TRBJ1-2	TRBV5-4	ASSPTGGYGYT
TRBJ2-2	TRBV6-1	VAFRSGELF
TRBJ2-1	TRBV12-2	ASRSGLAGGSVFSNEQF
TRBJ2-1	TRBV6-4	ASRASEPHNEQF
TRBJ1-2	TRBV5-1	ASSLGGNYGYT
TRBJ2-1	TRBV27	ASSLWAVHNEQF
TRBJ2-7	TRBV30	AWTSGSYEQY
TRBJ2-1	TRBV11-3	ASRGGERENSYNEQF
TRBJ2-1	TRBV27	ASSWREAYNEQF
TRBJ2-7	TRBV4-3	ASSQVLAGGYDEQY
TRBJ2-2	TRBV5-8	ASSFPPVHTGELF
TRBJ2-7	TRBV5-8	ASSLRGLSYEQY
TRBJ2-3	TRBV2	ASPGPTGGETDTQY
TRBJ2-1	TRBV7-2	ASREDLADYNEQF
TRBJ1-1	TRBV6-8	ASSYTSVVMNTEAF
TRBJ2-1	TRBV27	ASSLLFRGEGGWGYNEQF
TRBJ1-3	TRBV5-1	ASRDSSGNTIY
TRBJ2-7	TRBV19	ASSMAVLAGGVEQY
TRBJ2-1	TRBV7-3	ASSLILSSYNEQF
TRBJ1-2	TRBV7-8	ASSSYLGGIYGYT
TRBJ2-3	TRBV19	ASGTGLFSDTQY
TRBJ2-5	TRBV11-3	ASSTQGWQETQY
TRBJ2-1	TRBV6-5	ASSYGLAENNEQF
TRBJ2-5	TRBV10-3	AISEGTLQETQY
TRBJ1-4	TRBV2	ASILQGATNEKLF
TRBJ1-3	TRBV5-6	ASSFGTGSGNTIY
TRBJ2-1	TRBV11-2	ASSLGQLLAGVNNEQF
TRBJ2-7	TRBV6-5	ASSLRETGASYEQY
TRBJ2-6	TRBV30	AWSPGWGGRLSGANGLT
TRBJ2-7	TRBV5-1	ASSLASSGSNLYEQY
TRBJ2-7	TRBV15	ATSREASGSEYEQY
TRBJ2-2	TRBV9	ASSAVEGTSSGELF
TRBJ2-7	TRBV11-2	ASSRQKGREIYEQY
TRBJ1-2	TRBV7-9	SSSLPRDTRDYGYT
TRBJ2-7	TRBV4-1	ASSQEPTVPYEQY
TRBJ2-7	TRBV6-6	ASSYSSSGSFEQY
TRBJ2-7	TRBV27	ASSPSPGQGAKEQY
TRBJ2-2	TRBV7-9	ASSQRREMAGELF
TRBJ2-2	TRBV5-1	ASSEGQFSLGGELF
TRBJ1-1	TRBV29-1	SVATGQAATEAF
TRBJ1-2	TRBV11-2	ASSPPWATLDYT
TRBJ2-1	TRBV11-2	ASSSLKAGKNNEQF
TRBJ1-5	TRBV11-2	ASSLTAIGNQPQH
TRBJ2-7	TRBV19	ASSIGGGQGSWYEQY
TRBJ1-3	TRBV11-3	ASSSGLSGNTIY
TRBJ2-1	TRBV5-1	ASSILAGGYNEQF
TRBJ1-2	TRBV13	ASSLALGGQIYGYT
TRBJ2-2	TRBV19	ASSGQLTGELF
TRBJ2-1	TRBV5-6	ASSLLANEQF
TRBJ1-2	TRBV7-2	ASSPSSGVGGYT
TRBJ2-2	TRBV25-1	ASAGQGDTGELF
TRBJ2-2	TRBV6-4	ASSQGASTGIGPNTGELF
TRBJ2-1	TRBV5-1	ASSLVGSGTYNEQF